Sequencing of this T cell receptor beta chain was carried out in a study of CD8 T cells in Susac syndrome. Points from the study as a whole: Susac-specific public clones were found in both the total CD8+ and the CD8+ TEMRA repertoires, with some 15 in the former and 4 to 6 in the latter.

CD8+ and CD4+ blood T cells underwent TCR beta sequencing. Patients with Susac syndrome met the recently defined diagnostic criteria for definite or probable disease. In contrast to the negatively isolated CD8+ and CD4+ T cells, TEMRA cells were FACS-enriched. Comments on this clonotype: Its cognate antigen is unknown.

Random hexamers primed reverse transcription of roughly 0.5 to 1 ug RNA. TCRdb passed the immunoSEQ multiplex PCR reads through MiXCR, listing each CDR3 protein once. The table shows 75,000 to 100,000 distinct CDR3 sequences, with over 85% occurring only once. V lost 8 bases and J 6 bases, leaving 7 bases between the germline ends. Germline assignment: CDR1 LNHNV and CDR2 YYDKDF (reference sequence). There are 11 residues in the CDR3. The sample comprised CD8+ T cells from PBMCs. The TCR originated in a human donor with Susac syndrome. The chain combines TRBV15 with TRBJ2-2; D is unclear. CDR3 DNA sequence: TGTGCCACCCTCATATCCGGGGAGCTGTTTTTT. This encodes CATLISGELFF.